This T cell receptor beta chain was sequenced in a study of blood T cell repertoires in COVID-19. Study-wide context: Researchers got acute and convalescent COVID-19 samples from the United States, Italy and Spain. The analysed material was cDNA or gDNA that came from T cells, B-cell-depleted T cells, or PBMCs.

V lost 2 bases, J lost 4 bases, and 8 bases stayed unmatched. CDR1 is MNHEY and CDR2 is SVGAGI in the germline V gene. This CDR3 spans 16 amino acids. Seattle's enrolled individuals joined amid active infection and were then monitored longitudinally. Authors' processing steps: The authors estimated nucleated cell counts from reference gene primer amplification. Clones were sequenced by immunoSEQ multiplex PCR, and TCRdb holds only the in-frame ones, with some missing. V and J calls and clone size are those listed in that table; D and trimming were worked out from the DNA. The sample gives under 250,000 clones, about 82% of which show up once; approximately 5.5% is in the top ten.

The V gene is TRBV6-5, the J gene TRBJ2-5; 9 bases are shared with TRBD2. The source of this sequence is a woman older than 75 with COVID-19, enrolled during active disease. Sequenced material: peripheral blood. The CDR3 spells CASSYTIAGDGETQYF. The CDR3 DNA sequence: TGTGCCAGCAGTTACACTATAGCGGGGGACGGAGAGACCCAGTACTTC.